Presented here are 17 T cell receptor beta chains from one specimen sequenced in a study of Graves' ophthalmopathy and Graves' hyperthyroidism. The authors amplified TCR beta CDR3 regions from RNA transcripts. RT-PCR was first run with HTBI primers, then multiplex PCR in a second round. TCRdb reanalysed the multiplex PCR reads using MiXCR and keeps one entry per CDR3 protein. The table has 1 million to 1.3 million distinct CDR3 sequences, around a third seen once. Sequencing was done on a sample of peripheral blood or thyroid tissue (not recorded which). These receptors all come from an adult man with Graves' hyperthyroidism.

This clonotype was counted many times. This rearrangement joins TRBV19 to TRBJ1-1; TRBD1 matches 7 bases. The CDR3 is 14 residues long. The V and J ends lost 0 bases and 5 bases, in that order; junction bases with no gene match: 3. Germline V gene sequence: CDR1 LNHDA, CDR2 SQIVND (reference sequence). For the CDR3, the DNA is TGTGCCAGTAGTATAGATAGGGACAGAACTGAAGCTTTCTTT. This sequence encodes CASSIDRDRTEAFF.

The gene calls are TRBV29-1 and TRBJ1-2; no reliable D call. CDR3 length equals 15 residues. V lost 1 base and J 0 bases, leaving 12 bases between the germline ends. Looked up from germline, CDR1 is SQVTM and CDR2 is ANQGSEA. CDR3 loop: CSVEVAAEANYGYTF. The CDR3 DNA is TGCAGCGTTGAAGTAGCGGCCGAAGCTAACTATGGCTACACCTTC. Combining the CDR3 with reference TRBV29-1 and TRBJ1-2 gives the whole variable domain SAVISQKPSRDICQRGTSLTIQCQVDSQVTMMFWYRQQPGQSLTLIATANQGSEATYESGFVIDKFPISRPNLTFSTLTVSNMSPEDSSIYLCSVEVAAEANYGYTFGSGTRLTVV.

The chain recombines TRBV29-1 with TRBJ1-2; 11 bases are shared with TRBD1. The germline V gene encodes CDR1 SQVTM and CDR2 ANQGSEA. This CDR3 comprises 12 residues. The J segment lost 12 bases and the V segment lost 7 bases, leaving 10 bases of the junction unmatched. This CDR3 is CSATGTGGGNTF. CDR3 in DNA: TGCAGCGCGACCGGGACAGGGGGTGGAAACACCTTC.

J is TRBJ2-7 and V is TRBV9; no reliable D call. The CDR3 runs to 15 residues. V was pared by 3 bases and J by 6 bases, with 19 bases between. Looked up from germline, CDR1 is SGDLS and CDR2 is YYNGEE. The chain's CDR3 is CASSANTEIRSEQYF. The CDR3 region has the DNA TGTGCCAGCAGCGCAAATACAGAGATAAGGTCCGAGCAGTACTTC.

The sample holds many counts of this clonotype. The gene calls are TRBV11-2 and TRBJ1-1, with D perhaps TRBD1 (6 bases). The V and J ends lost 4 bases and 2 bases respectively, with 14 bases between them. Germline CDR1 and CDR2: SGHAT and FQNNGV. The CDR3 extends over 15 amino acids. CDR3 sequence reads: CASSSTGRGNTEAFF. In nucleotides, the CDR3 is TGTGCCAGCAGCTCCACAGGGCGAGGAAACACTGAAGCTTTCTTT.

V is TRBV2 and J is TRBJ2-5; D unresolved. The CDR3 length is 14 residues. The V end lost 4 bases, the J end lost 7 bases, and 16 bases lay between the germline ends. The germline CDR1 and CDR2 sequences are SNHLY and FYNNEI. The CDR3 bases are TGTGCCAGCAGTGCTGGAGTTGGGCTGAGGACCCAGTACTTC. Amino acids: CASSAGVGLRTQYF.

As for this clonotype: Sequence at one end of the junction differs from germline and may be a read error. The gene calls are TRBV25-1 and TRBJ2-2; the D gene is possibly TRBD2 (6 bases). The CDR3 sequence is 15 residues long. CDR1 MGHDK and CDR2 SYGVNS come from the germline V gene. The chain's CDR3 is CASSESWGRTGELFF. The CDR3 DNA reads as TGCGCCAGCAGTGAGTCTTGGGGGAGGACCGGGGAGCTGTTTTTT. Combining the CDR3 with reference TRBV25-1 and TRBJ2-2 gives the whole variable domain EADIYQTPRYLVIGTGKKITLECSQTMGHDKMYWYQQDPGMELHLIHYSYGVNSTEKGDLSSESTVSRIRTEHFPLTLESARPSHTSQYLCASSESWGRTGELFFGEGSRLTVL.

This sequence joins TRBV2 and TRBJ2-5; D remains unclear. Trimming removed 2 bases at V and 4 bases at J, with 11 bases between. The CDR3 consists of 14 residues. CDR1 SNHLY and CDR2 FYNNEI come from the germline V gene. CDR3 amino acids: CASSENPGAETQYF. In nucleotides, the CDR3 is TGTGCCAGCAGTGAAAATCCCGGAGCAGAGACCCAGTACTTC.

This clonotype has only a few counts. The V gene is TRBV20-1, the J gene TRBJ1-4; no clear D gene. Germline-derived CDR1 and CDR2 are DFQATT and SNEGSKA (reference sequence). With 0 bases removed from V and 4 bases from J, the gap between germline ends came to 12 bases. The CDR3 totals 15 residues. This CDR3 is CSARDRKAVNEKLFF. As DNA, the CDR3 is TGCAGTGCTAGAGATCGAAAGGCAGTTAATGAAAAACTGTTTTTT.

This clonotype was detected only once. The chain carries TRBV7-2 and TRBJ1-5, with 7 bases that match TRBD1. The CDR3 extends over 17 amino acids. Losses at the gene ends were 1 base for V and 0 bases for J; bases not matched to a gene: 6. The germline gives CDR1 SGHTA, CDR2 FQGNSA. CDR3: CASSLGQGGNSNQPQHF. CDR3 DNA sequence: TGTGCCAGCAGCTTAGGGCAGGGGGGGAATAGCAATCAGCCCCAGCATTTT.

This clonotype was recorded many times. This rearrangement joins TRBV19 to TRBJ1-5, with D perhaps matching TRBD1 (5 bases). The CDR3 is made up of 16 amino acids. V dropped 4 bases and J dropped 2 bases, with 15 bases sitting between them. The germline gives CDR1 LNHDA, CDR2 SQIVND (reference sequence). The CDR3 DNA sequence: TGTGCCAGTAGTAATATTCCGTGGGGGGGCAATCAGCCCCAGCATTTT. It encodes CASSNIPWGGNQPQHF.

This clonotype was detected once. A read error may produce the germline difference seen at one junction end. CDR3 DNA: TGTGCCGGCAGTCCAGGACAGGCTAACTATGGCTACACCTTC. Encoded protein: CAGSPGQANYGYTF. V is TRBV10-2 and J is TRBJ1-2; 7 bases are a match to TRBD1. The CDR3 consists of 14 residues. Per the germline V gene, CDR1 is WSHSY and CDR2 is SAAADI.

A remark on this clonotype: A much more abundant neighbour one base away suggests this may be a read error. CDR3 sequence reads: CASSADRVTYGQYF. The CDR3 coding sequence is TGTGCCAGCAGCGCAGACAGGGTGACCTACGGGCAGTACTTC. The chain employs TRBV9 and TRBJ2-7; 7 nucleotides match TRBD1. This CDR3 spans 14 amino acids. CDR1 and CDR2 (germline): SGDLS, YYNGEE.

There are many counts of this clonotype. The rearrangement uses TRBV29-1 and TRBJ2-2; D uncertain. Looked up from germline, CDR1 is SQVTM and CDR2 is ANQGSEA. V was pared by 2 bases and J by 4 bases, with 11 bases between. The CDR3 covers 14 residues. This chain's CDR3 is CSVELGTRTGELFF. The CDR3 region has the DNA TGCAGCGTTGAACTCGGAACGCGCACCGGGGAGCTGTTTTTT.

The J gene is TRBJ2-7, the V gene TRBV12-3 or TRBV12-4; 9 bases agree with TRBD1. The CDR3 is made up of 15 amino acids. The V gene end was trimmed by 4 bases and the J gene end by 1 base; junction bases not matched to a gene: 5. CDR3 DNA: TGTGCCAGCAGTTCCTACAGGGGGCGATCCTACGAGCAGTACTTC. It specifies CASSSYRGRSYEQYF.

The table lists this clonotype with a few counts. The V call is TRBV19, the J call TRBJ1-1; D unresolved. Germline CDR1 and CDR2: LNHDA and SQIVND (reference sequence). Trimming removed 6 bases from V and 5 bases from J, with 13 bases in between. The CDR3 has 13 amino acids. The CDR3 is CASRSGTKTEAFF. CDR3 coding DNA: TGTGCCAGTAGATCGGGAACAAAGACTGAAGCTTTCTTT.

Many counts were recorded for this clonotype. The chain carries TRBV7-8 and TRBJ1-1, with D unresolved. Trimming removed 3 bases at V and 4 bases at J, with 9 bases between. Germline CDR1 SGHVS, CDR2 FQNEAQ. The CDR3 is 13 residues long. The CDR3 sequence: CASSFKGGTEAFF. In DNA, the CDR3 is TGTGCCAGCAGCTTTAAGGGTGGCACTGAAGCTTTCTTT.